This note documents a single T cell receptor (beta chain) sequence. Treatment indicated: over 15 received Ad26.COV2.S at low or high dose, single or two shots; five or six received placebo; per-sample allocation not given. It was on day 63 after the first vaccine or placebo injection that samples were taken. Ad26.COV2.S expressed prefusion-stabilized spike from the original Wuhan strain. Libraries were prepared by immunoSEQ multiplex PCR; TCRdb keeps only in-frame clonotypes and omits some of them. The sample has about 350,000 clones, less than 90% seen once. The entry originates in a study of Ad26.COV2.S vaccination and SARS-CoV-2 variants. Turning to the study itself: The vaccine Ad26.COV2.S was put into the muscle once, or twice with 56 days between.

Germline loops: CDR1 MNHEY, CDR2 SMNVEV (reference sequence). There are 18 residues in the CDR3. Trimming removed 7 bases at V and 0 bases at J, with 25 bases between. This clonotype was obtained from a person aged 18 to 65 who received the Ad26.COV2.S COVID-19 vaccine or a placebo. V usage is TRBV27 and J usage is TRBJ2-7; a possible D gene is TRBD2 (7 bases). Sequencing was performed on peripheral blood, taken in a trial of Ad26.COV2.S vaccine versus placebo. The CDR3 coding sequence is TGTGCCAGCACTCTAGTGGCCGCCCGGGGGGCTAACTCCTACGAGCAGTACTTC. Amino acid sequence: CASTLVAARGANSYEQYF.